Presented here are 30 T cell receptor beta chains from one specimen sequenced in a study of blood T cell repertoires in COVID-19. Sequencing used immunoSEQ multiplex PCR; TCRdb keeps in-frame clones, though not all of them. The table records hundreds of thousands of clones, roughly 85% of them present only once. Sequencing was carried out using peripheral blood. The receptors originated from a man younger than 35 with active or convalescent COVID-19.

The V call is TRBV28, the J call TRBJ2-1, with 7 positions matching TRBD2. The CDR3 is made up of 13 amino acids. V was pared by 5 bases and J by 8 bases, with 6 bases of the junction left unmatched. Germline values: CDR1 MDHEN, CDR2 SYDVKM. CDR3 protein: CASSRRTRDEQFF. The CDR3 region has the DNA TGTGCCAGCAGTCGTAGGACTAGGGATGAGCAGTTCTTC.

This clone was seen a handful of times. For the CDR3, the DNA is TGTGCCTGGACCCATCTGGAGGGAGGGCGGGTGCAGTACTTC. This encodes CAWTHLEGGRVQYF. The V call is TRBV30, the J call TRBJ2-7, with 7 bases that match TRBD2. CDR1 is GTSNPN, CDR2 SVGIG, per germline (reference sequence). This CDR3 region has 14 residues. The V segment lost 4 bases and the J segment 9 bases; nucleotides outside the gene matches: 15.

The CDR3 region has the DNA TGCGCCAGCAGCTTGGCCGGGACAGGGGCGGAAGCTTTCTTT. Translated: CASSLAGTGAEAFF. The chain carries TRBV5-1 and TRBJ1-1; 10 bases are shared with TRBD1. Trimming removed 0 bases from V and 8 bases from J; junction bases left unmatched: 4. The CDR3 extends over 14 amino acids. The germline CDR1 and CDR2 sequences are SGHRS and YFSETQ. Looking up the rest from reference TRBV5-1 and TRBJ1-1 gives the full variable domain: KAGVTQTPRYLIKTRGQQVTLSCSPISGHRSVSWYQQTPGQGLQFLFEYFSETQRNKGNFPGRFSGRQFSNSRSEMNVSTLELGDSALYLCASSLAGTGAEAFFGQGTRLTVV.

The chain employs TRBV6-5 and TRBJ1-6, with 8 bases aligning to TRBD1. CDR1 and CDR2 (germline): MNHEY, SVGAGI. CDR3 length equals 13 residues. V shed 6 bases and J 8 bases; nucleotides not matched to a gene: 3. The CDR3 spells CASSGQGDSPLHF. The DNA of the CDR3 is TGTGCCAGCAGCGGACAGGGAGATTCACCCCTCCACTTT.

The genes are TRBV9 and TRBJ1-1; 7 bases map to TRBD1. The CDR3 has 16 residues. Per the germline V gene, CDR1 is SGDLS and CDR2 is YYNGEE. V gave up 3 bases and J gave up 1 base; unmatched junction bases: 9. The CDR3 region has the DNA TGTGCCAGCAGCGCCGATCCCGGGACAGCGAACACTGAAGCTTTCTTT. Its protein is CASSADPGTANTEAFF. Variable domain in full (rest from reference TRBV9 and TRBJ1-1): DSGVTQTPKHLITATGQRVTLRCSPRSGDLSVYWYQQSLDQGLQFLIQYYNGEERAKGNILERFSAQQFPDLHSELNLSSLELGDSALYFCASSADPGTANTEAFFGQGTRLTVV.

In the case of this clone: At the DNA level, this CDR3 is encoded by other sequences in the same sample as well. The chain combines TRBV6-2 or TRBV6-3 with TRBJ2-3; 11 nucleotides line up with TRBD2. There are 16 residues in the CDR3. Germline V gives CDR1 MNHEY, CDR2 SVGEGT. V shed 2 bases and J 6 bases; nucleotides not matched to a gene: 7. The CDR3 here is CASSYLGLAGGDTQYF. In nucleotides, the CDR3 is TGTGCCAGCAGTTACCTAGGGCTAGCGGGAGGCGATACGCAGTATTTT.

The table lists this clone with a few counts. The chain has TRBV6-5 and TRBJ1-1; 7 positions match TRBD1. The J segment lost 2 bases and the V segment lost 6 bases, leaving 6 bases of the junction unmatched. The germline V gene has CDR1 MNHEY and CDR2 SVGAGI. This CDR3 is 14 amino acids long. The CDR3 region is CASRPDRVNTEAFF. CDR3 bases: TGTGCCAGCAGGCCCGACAGGGTAAACACTGAAGCTTTCTTT.

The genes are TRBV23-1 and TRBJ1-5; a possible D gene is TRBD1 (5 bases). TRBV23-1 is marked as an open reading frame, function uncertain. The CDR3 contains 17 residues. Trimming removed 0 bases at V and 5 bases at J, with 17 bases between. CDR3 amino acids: CASSQSRGAGKYQPQHF. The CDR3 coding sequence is TGCGCCAGCAGTCAATCGAGAGGCGCAGGGAAATATCAGCCCCAGCATTTT.

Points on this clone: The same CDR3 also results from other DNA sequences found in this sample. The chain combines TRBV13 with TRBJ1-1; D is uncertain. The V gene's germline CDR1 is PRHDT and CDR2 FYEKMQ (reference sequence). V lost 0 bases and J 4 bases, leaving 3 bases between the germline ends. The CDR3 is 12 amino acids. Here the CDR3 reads CASSLGRTEAFF. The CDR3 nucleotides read TGTGCCAGCAGCTTAGGTCGCACTGAAGCTTTCTTT.

The CDR3 region has the DNA TGTGCCAGCAGCCCTGAACGGTACTCTGGAAACACCATATATTTT. Translated, it gives CASSPERYSGNTIYF. This chain links TRBV5-5 with TRBJ1-3; D remains unclear. Germline V gives CDR1 SGHKS, CDR2 YYEKEE (reference sequence). CDR3 length: 15 amino acids. V was shortened by 4 bases and J by 0 bases, with 11 bases between the two germline ends.

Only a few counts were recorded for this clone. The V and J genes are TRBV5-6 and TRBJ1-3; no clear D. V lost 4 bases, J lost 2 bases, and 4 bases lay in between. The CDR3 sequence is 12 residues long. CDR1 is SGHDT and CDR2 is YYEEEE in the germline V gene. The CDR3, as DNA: TGTGCCAGCAGCCCAGCTGGAAACACCATATATTTT. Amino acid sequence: CASSPAGNTIYF.

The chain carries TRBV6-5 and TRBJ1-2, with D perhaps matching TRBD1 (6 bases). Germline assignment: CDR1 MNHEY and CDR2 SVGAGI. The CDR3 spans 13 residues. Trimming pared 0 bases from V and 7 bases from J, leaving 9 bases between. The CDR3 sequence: CASSYSTGLGYTF. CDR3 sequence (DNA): TGTGCCAGCAGTTACTCAACAGGGCTTGGCTACACCTTC.

The CDR3 spells CASSLQSRESPLHF. The CDR3 coding sequence is TGCGCCAGCAGCTTGCAATCGAGGGAATCACCCCTCCACTTT. V and J are TRBV5-1 and TRBJ1-6; D not certain. This CDR3 is built from 14 residues. Trimming pared 1 base from V and 10 bases from J, leaving 12 bases between. Germline CDR1 and CDR2: SGHRS and YFSETQ. Using reference TRBV5-1 and TRBJ1-6 for the parts outside the CDR3, the full variable domain is KAGVTQTPRYLIKTRGQQVTLSCSPISGHRSVSWYQQTPGQGLQFLFEYFSETQRNKGNFPGRFSGRQFSNSRSEMNVSTLELGDSALYLCASSLQSRESPLHFGNGTRLTVT.

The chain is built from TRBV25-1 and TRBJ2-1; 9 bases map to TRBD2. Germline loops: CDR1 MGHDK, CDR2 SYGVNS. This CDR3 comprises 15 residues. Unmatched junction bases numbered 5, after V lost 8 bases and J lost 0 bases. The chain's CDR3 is CASRSSGSSYNEQFF. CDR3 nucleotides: TGTGCCAGCCGGAGTAGCGGGAGCTCCTACAATGAGCAGTTCTTC.

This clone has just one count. The CDR3 nucleotides are TGTGCCGGTTCTCCAGGGTACACTGAAGCTTTCTTT. It yields the protein CAGSPGYTEAFF. This rearrangement joins TRBV2 to TRBJ1-1, with D possibly being TRBD1 (5 bases). The CDR3 extends over 12 amino acids. The germline V and J ends were trimmed by 11 bases and 3 bases, with 13 bases remaining between them. The germline gives CDR1 SNHLY, CDR2 FYNNEI.

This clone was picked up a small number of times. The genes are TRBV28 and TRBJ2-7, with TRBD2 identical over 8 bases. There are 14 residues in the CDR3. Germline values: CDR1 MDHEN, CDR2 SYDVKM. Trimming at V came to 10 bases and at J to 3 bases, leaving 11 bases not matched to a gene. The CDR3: CATHRASGFYEQYF. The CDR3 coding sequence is TGTGCCACCCATAGGGCTAGCGGGTTCTACGAGCAGTACTTC.

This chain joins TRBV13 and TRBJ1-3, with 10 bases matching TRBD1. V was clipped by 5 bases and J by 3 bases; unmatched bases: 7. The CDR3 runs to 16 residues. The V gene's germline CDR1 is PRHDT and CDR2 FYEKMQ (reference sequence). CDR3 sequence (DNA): TGTGCCAGCAGCGACCGACAGGGGGCGGGTGGAAACACCATATATTTT. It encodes CASSDRQGAGGNTIYF.

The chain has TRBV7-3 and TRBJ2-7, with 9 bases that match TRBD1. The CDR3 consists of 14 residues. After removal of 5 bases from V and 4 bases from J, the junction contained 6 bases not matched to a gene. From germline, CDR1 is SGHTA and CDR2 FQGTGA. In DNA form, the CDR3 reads TGTGCCAGCAGCCCAGGACAGGGGACGTACGAGCAGTACTTC. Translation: CASSPGQGTYEQYF.

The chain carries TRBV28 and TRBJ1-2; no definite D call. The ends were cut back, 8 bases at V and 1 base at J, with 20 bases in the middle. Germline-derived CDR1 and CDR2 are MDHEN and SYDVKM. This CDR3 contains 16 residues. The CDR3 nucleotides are TGTGCCAGCTGGGGTTCCGGGGAAGGAGGTAACTATGGCTACACCTTC. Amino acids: CASWGSGEGGNYGYTF.

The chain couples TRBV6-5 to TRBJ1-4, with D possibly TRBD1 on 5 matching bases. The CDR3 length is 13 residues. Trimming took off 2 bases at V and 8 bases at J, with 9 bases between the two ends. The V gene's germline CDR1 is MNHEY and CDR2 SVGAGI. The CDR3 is CASSYRGTEKLFF. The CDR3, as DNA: TGTGCCAGCAGTTACAGGGGAACCGAAAAACTGTTTTTT.

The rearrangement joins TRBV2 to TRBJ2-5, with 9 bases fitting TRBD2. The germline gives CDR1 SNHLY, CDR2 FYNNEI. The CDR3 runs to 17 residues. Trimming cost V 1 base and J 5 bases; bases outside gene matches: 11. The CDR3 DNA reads TGTGCCAGCAGTGAAGGCAGGACTAGCGATATCTGGGAGACCCAGTACTTC. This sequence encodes CASSEGRTSDIWETQYF. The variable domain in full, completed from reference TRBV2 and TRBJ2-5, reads EPEVTQTPSHQVTQMGQEVILRCVPISNHLYFYWYRQILGQKVEFLVSFYNNEISEKSEIFDDQFSVERPDGSNFTLKIRSTKLEDSAMYFCASSEGRTSDIWETQYFGPGTRLLVL.

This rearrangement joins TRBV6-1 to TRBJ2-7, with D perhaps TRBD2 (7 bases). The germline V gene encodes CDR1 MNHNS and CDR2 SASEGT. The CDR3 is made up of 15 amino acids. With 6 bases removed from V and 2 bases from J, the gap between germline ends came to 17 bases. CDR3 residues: CASSLPGRGTYEQYF. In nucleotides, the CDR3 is TGTGCCAGCAGCCTTCCGGGGAGGGGGACCTACGAGCAGTACTTC.

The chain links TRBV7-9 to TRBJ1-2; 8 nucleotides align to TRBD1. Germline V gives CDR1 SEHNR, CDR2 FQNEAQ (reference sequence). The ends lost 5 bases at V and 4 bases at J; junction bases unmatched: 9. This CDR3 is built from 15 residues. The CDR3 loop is CASSTWTGRSYGYTF. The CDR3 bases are TGTGCCAGCAGCACCTGGACAGGGAGGAGCTATGGCTACACCTTC.

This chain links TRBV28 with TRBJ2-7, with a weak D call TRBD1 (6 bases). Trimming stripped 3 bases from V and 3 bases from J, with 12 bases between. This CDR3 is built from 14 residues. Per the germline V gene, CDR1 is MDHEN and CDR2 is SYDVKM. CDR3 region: CASSFQGHGYEQYF. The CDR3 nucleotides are TGTGCCAGCAGTTTTCAGGGACACGGCTACGAGCAGTACTTC.

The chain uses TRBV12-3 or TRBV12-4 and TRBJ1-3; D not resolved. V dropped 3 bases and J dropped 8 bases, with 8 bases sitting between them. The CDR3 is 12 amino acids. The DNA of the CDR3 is TGTGCCAGCAGTTTTTCCTTAGACACCATATATTTT. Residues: CASSFSLDTIYF.

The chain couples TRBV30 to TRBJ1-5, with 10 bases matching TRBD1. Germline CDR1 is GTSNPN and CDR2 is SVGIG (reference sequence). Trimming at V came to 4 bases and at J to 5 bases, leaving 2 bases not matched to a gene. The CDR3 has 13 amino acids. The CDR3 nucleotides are TGTGCCTGGACGACAGGGGGCGATCAGCCCCAGCATTTT. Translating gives CAWTTGGDQPQHF.

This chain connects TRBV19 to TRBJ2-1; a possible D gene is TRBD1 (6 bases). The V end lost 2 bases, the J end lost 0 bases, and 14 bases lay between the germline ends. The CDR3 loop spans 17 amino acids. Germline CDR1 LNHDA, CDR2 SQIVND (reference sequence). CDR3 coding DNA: TGTGCCAGTAGTATAAAGGACAGACCGAACTCCTACAATGAGCAGTTCTTC. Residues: CASSIKDRPNSYNEQFF.

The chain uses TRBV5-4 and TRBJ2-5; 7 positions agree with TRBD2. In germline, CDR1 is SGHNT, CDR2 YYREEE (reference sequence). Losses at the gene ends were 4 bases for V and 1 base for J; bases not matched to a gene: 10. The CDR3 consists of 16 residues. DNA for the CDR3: TGTGCCAGCAGCAGACCGGGACTATGGGGCCAAGAGACCCAGTACTTC. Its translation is CASSRPGLWGQETQYF.

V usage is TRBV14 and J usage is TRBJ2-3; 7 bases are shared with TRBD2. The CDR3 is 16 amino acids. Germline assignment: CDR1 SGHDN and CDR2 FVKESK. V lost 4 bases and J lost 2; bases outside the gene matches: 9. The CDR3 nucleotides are TGTGCCAGCAGCCTCTTACCGGGAGGAGACACAGATACGCAGTATTTT. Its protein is CASSLLPGGDTDTQYF. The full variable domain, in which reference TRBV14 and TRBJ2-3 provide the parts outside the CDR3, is EAGVTQFPSHSVIEKGQTVTLRCDPISGHDNLYWYRRVMGKEIKFLLHFVKESKQDESGMPNNRFLAERTGGTYSTLKVQPAELEDSGVYFCASSLLPGGDTDTQYFGPGTRLTVL.

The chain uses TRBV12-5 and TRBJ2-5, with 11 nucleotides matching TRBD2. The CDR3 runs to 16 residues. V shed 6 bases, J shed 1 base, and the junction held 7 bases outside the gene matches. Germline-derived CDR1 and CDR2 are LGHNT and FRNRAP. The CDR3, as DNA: TGTGCTAGTGGAGCCGGACTAGCGGGCCTCCAAGAGACCCAGTACTTC. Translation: CASGAGLAGLQETQYF. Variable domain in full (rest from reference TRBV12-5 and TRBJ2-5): DARVTQTPRHKVTEMGQEVTMRCQPILGHNTVFWYRQTMMQGLELLAYFRNRAPLDDSGMPKDRFSAEMPDATLATLKIQPSEPRDSAVYFCASGAGLAGLQETQYFGPGTRLLVL.